This T cell receptor beta chain was identified in a study of post-analysis software for immune sequencing data. The CDR3 runs 12 residues. Trimming cost V 6 bases and J 8 bases, with 13 bases left between them. Germline V gene data show CDR1 as SGHDN and CDR2 as FVKESK. For this clonotype: Its specificity is unknown.

Sequencing libraries made from TCR beta cDNA carried unique molecular identifiers. TCRdb analysed the PCR reads with MiXCR anew, one entry per CDR3 protein. The data show approximately 660,000 distinct CDR3 sequences, approximately 59% seen once. Whole-study results and caveats: Samples made in the same batch grouped tightly together by F measure. A few TRBV segments, TRBV5-6, TRBV5-1 and TRBV20-1 among them, were found more frequent in patients than controls.

This clonotype was sampled from a girl aged 2 to 10 with multiple sclerosis. The sample comprised blood. The rearrangement links TRBV14 to TRBJ1-2; D unresolved. The CDR3 protein is CASRGGMEGYTF. CDR3 sequence (DNA): TGTGCCAGCAGAGGAGGAATGGAAGGCTACACCTTC.